This section outlines one T cell receptor (beta chain) sequence together with its context. This sample was taken from a study of blood T cell repertoires in COVID-19. Profiled with immunoSEQ multiplex PCR; TCRdb holds only in-frame clones, not every one. This table holds roughly 200,000 clones, roughly 80% found once. The V end was cut by 6 bases, the J end by 5 bases, with 16 bases between. The CDR3 contains 14 residues. The germline CDR1 and CDR2 sequences are ENHRY and SYGVKD. The genes are TRBV10-3 and TRBJ1-1; D is perhaps TRBD1 (5 bases). The receptor's source is a man aged 50-59 years who had recovered from COVID-19. The sample consisted of peripheral blood. In DNA, the CDR3 is TGTGCCATCAGGCAGGGTTTGCGAGAGACTGAAGCTTTCTTT. As protein: CAIRQGLRETEAFF.